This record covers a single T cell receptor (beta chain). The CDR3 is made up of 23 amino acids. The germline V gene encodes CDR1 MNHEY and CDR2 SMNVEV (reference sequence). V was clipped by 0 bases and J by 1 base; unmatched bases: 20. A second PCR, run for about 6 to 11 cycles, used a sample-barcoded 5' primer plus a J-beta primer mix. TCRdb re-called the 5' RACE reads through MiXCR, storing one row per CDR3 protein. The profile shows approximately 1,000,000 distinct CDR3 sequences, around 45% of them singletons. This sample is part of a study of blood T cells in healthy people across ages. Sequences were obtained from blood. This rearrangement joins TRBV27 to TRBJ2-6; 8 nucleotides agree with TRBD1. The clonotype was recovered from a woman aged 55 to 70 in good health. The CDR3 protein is CASSLSTTQRRGQGRSGANVLTF. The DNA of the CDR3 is TGTGCCAGCAGTTTATCTACGACCCAACGTCGTGGACAGGGTCGGTCTGGGGCCAACGTCCTGACTTTC.